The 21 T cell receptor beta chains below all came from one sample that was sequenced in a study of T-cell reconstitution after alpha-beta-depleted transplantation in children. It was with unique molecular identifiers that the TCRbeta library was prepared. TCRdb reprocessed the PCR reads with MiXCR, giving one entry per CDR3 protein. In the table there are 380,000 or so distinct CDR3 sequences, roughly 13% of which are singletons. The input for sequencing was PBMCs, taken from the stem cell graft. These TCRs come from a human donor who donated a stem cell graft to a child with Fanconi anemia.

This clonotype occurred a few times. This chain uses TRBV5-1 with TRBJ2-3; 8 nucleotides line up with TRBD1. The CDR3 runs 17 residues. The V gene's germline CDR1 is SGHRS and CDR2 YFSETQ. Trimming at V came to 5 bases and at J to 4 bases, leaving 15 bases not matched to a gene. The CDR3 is CASSNPPPDRVADTQYF. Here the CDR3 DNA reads TGCGCCAGCAGTAATCCCCCGCCGGACAGGGTGGCAGATACGCAGTATTTT.

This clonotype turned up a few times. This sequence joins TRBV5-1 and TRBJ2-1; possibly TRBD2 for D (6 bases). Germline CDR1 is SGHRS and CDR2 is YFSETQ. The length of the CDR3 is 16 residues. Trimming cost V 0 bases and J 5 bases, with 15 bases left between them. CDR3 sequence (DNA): TGCGCCAGCAGCTTGGAGGGGACTCGACCCCACAATGAGCAGTTCTTC. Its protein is CASSLEGTRPHNEQFF.

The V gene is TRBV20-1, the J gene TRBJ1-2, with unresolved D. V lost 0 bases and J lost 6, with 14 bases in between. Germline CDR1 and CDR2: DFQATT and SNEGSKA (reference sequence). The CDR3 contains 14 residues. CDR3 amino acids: CSARDERRVDGYTF. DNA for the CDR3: TGCAGTGCTAGAGATGAACGGAGGGTCGATGGCTACACCTTC.

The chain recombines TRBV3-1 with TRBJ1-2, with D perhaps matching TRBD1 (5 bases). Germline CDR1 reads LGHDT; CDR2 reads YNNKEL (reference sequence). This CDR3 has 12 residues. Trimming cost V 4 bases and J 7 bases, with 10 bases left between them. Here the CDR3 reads CASSPRDFGYTF. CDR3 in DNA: TGTGCCAGCAGCCCCCGGGACTTTGGCTACACCTTC.

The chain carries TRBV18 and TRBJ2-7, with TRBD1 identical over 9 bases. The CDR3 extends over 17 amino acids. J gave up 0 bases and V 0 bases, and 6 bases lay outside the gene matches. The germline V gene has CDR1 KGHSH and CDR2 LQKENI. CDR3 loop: CASSPPPGTGISYEQYF. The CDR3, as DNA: TGTGCCAGCTCACCACCCCCCGGGACAGGGATCTCCTACGAGCAGTACTTC. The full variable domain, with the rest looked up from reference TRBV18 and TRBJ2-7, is NAGVMQNPRHLVRRRGQEARLRCSPMKGHSHVYWYRQLPEEGLKFMVYLQKENIIDESGMPKERFSAEFPKEGPSILRIQQVVRGDSAAYFCASSPPPGTGISYEQYFGPGTRLTVT.

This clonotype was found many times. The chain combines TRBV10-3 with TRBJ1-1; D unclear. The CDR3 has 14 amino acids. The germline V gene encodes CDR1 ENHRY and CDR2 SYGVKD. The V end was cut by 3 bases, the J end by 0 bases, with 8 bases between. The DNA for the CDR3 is TGTGCCATCAGTGACAGCCTCCTGAACACTGAAGCTTTCTTT. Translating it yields CAISDSLLNTEAFF.

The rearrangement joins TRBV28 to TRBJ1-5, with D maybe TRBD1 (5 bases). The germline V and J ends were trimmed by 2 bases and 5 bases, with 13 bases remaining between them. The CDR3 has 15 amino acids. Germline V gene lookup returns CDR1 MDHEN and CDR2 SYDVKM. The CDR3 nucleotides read TGTGCCAGCAGTTTAGGAGGGGTGCAGGATCAGCCCCAGCATTTT. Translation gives CASSLGGVQDQPQHF.

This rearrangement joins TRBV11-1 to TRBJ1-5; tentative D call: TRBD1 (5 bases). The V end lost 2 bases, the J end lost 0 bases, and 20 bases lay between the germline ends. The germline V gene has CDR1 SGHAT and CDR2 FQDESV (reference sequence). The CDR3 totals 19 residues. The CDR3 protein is CASSLTVGPPEHSNQPQHF. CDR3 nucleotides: TGTGCCAGCAGCTTAACGGTGGGACCGCCAGAACATAGCAATCAGCCCCAGCATTTT.

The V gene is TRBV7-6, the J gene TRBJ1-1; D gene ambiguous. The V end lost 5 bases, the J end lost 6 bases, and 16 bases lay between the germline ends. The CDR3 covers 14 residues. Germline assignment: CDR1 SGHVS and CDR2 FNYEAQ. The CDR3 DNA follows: TGTGCCAGCAGCCCCCATGCGGCGCGCGCTGAAGCTTTCTTT. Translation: CASSPHAARAEAFF.

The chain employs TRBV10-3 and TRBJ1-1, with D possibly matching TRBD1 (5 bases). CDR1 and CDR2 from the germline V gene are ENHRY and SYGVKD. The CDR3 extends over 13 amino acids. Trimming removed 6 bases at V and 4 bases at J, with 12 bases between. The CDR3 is CAIRVSGGTEAFF. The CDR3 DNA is TGTGCCATCAGGGTTTCCGGGGGCACTGAAGCTTTCTTT.

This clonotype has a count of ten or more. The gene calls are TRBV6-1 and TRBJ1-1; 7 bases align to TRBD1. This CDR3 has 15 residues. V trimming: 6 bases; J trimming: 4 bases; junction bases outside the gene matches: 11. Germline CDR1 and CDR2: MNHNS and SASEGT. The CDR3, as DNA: TGTGCCAGCAGAGCTACCCACAGGGGAGGCACTGAAGCTTTCTTT. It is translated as CASRATHRGGTEAFF.

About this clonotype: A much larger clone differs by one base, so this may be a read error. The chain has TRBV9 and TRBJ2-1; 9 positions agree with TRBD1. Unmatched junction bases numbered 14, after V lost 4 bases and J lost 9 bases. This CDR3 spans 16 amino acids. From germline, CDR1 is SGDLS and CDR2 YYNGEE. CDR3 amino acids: CASSPEGTGGLTEQFF. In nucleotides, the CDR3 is TGTGCCAGCAGCCCCGAGGGAACAGGGGGCTTGACTGAGCAGTTCTTC.

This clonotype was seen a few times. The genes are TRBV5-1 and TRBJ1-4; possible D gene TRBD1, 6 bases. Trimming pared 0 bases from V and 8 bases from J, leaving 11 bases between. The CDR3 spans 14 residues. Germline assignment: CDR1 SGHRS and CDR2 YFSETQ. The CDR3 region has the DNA TGCGCCAGCAGCTTGGGCAGGGGCGGGGAAAAACTGTTTTTT. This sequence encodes CASSLGRGGEKLFF.

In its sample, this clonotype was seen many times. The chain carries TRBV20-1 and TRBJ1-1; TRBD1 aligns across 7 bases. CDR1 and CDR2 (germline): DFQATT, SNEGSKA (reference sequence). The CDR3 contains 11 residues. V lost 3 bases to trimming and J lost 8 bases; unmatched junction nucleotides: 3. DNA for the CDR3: TGCAGTGCTAGGGGGGACAGCGAAGCTTTCTTT. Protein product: CSARGDSEAFF.

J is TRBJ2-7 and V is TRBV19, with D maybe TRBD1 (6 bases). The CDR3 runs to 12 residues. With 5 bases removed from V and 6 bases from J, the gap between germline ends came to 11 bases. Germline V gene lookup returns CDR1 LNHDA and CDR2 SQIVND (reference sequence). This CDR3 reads CASSSLGGEQYV. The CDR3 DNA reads TGTGCCAGTAGTTCTCTAGGGGGCGAGCAGTACGTC.

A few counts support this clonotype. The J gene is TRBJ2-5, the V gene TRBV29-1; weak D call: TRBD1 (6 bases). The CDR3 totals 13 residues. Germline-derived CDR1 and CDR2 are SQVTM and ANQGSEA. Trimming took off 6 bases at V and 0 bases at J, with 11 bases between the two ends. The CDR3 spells CSVLQGNQETQYF. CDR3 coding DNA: TGCAGCGTCCTTCAGGGGAACCAAGAGACCCAGTACTTC.

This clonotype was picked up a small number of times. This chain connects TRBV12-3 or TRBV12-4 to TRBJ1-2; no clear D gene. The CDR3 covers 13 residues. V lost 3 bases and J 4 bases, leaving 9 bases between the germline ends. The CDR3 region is CASSLEEGYGYTF. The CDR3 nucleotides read TGTGCCAGCAGTTTGGAGGAAGGCTATGGCTACACCTTC.

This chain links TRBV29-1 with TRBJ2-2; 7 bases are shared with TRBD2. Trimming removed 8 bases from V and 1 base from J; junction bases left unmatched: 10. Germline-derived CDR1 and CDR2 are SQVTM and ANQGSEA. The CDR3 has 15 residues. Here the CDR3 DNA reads TGCAGCCCCGGCGGGGGATCTCGGAACACCGGGGAGCTGTTTTTT. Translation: CSPGGGSRNTGELFF.

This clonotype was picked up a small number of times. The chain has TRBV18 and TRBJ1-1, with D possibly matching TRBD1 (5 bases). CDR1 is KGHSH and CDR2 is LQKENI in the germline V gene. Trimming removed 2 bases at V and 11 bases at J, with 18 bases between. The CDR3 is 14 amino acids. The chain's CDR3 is CASSPRDGLIRAFF. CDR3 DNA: TGTGCCAGCTCACCAAGGGACGGCCTAATTAGGGCTTTCTTT.

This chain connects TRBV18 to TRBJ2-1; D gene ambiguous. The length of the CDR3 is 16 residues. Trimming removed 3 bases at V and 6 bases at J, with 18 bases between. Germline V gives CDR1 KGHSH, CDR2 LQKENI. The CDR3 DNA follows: TGTGCCAGCTCACCGGCCGTGGCCCTGAAAGCCAATGAGCAGTTCTTC. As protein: CASSPAVALKANEQFF.

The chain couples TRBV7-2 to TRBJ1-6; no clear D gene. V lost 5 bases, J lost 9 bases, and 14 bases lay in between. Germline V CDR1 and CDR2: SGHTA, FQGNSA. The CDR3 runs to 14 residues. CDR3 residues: CASSPRPAGSPLHF. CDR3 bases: TGTGCCAGCAGCCCCCGTCCTGCCGGTTCACCCCTCCACTTT.